Reported below is one T cell receptor (beta chain). The data were produced by immunoSEQ multiplex PCR, yet TCRdb's version contains in-frame clones alone and is incomplete. Here the sample spans 50,000 to 65,000 clones, about 93% being singletons. These data are taken from a study of T cell changes during pregnancy in multiple sclerosis. Trimming shortened V by 7 bases and J by 0 bases, and 7 bases separated the two germline ends. The CDR3 has 13 amino acids. Germline V gives CDR1 SGDLS, CDR2 YYNGEE. The V and J genes are TRBV9 and TRBJ2-2, with D unresolved. This TCR came from a female donor with multiple sclerosis, enrolled in a pregnancy study. Here the sequenced sample was CD8+ T cells from peripheral blood mononuclear cells, taken in the second trimester of pregnancy. CDR3 residues: CASLETNTGELFF. CDR3 bases: TGTGCCAGCTTAGAAACGAACACCGGGGAGCTGTTTTTT.